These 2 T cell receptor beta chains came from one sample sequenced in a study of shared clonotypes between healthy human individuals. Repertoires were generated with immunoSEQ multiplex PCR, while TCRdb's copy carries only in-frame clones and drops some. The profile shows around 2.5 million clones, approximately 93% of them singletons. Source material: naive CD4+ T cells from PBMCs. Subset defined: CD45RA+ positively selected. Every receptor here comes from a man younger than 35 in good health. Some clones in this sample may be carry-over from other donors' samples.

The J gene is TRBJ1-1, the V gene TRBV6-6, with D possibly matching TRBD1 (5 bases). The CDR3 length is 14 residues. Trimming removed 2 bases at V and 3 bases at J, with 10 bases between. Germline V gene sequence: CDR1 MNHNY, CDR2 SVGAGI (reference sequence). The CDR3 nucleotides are TGTGCCAGCAGTTACCCCAGGGAGGACACTGAAGCTTTCTTT. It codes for CASSYPREDTEAFF.

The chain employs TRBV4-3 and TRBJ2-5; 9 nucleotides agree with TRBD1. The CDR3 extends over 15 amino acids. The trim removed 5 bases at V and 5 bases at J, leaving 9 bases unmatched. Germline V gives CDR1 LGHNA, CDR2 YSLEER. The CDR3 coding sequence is TGCGCCAGCAGCATCCGGGACAGGGTGGCGGAGACCCAGTACTTC. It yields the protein CASSIRDRVAETQYF.